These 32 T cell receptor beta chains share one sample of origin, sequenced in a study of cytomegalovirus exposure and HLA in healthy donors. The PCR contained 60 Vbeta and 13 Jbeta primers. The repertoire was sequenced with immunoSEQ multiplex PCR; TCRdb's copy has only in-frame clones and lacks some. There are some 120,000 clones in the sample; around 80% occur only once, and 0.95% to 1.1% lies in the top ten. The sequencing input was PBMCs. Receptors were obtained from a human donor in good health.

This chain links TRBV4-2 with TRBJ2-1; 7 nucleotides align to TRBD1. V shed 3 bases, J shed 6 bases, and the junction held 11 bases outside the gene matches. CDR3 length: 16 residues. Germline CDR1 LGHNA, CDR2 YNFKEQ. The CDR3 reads CASSHTSGGLRNEQFF. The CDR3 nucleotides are TGTGCCAGCAGCCACACCTCAGGGGGATTACGCAATGAGCAGTTCTTC.

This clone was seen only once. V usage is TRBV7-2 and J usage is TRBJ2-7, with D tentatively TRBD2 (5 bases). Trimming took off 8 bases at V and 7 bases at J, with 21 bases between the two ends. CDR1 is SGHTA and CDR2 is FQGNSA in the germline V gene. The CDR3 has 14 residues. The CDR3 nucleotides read TGTGCCAGCGGACGGACCGGGATATCGGGGGAGCAGTACTTC. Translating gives CASGRTGISGEQYF.

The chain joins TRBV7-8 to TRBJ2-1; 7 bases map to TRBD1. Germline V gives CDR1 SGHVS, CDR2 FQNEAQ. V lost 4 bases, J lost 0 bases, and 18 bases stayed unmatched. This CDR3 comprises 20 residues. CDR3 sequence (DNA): TGTGCCAGCAGCTCCACGCCGGACAGGTCGGAAAGCAGCTCCTACAATGAGCAGTTCTTC. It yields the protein CASSSTPDRSESSSYNEQFF. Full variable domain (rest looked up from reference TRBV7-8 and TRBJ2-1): GAGVSQSPRYKVAKRGQDVALRCDPISGHVSLFWYQQALGQGPEFLTYFQNEAQLDKSGLPSDRFFAERPEGSVSTLKIQRTQQEDSAVYLCASSSTPDRSESSSYNEQFFGPGTRLTVL.

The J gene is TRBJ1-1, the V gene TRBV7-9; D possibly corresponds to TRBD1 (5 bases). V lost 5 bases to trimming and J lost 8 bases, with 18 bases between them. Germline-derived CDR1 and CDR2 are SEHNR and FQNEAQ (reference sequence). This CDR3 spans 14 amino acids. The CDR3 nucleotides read TGTGCCAGCAGCCGTACCCAGGGTTCTAAGGAAGCTTTCTTT. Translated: CASSRTQGSKEAFF.

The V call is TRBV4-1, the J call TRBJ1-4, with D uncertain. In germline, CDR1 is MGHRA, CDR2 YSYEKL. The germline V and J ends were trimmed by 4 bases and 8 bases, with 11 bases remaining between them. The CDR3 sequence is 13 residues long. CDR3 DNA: TGCGCCAGCAGCCTATTACTCGTGGAAAAACTGTTTTTT. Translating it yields CASSLLLVEKLFF.

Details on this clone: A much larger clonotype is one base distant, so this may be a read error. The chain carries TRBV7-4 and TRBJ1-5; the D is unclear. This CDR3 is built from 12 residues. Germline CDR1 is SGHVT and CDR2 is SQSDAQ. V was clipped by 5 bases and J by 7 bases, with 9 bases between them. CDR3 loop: CASSIGSQPQHF. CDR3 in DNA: TGTGCCAGCAGCATCGGTTCCCAGCCCCAGCATTTT.

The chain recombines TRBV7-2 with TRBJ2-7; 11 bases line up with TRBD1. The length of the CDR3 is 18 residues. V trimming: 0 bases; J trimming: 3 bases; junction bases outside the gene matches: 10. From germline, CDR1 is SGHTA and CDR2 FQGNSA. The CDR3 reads CASSLASFQGTGGYEQYF. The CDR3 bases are TGTGCCAGCAGCTTAGCGTCATTTCAGGGGACAGGGGGCTACGAGCAGTACTTC.

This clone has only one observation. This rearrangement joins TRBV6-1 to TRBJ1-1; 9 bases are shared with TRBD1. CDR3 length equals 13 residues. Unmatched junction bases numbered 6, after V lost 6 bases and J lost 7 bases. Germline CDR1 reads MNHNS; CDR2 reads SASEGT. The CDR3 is CASSRGGQGEAFF. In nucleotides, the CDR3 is TGTGCCAGCAGCCGCGGGGGACAGGGTGAAGCTTTCTTT.

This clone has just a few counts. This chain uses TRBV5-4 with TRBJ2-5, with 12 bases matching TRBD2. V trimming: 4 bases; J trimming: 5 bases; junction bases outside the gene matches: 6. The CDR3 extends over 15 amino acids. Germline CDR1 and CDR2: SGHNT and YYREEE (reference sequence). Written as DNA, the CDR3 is TGTGCCAGCAGCCCTCCGGGACTAGCGGGCGAGACCCAGTACTTC. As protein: CASSPPGLAGETQYF.

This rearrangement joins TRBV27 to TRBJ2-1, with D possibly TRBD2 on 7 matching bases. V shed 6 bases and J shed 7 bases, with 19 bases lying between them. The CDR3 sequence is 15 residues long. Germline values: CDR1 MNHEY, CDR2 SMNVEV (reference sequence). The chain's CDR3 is CASRPKGGQANEQFF. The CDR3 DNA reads TGTGCCAGCAGACCTAAGGGGGGGCAAGCGAATGAGCAGTTCTTC.

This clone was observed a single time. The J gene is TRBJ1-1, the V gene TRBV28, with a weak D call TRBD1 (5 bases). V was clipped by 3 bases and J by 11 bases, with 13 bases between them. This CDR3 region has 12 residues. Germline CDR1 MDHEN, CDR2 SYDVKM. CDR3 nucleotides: TGTGCCAGCAGTTTGGGGCAGGGCAAGGCTTTCTTT. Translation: CASSLGQGKAFF.

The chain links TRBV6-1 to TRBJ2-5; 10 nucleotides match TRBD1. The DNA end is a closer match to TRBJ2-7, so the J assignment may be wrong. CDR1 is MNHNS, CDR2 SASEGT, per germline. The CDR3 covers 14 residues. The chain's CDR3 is CASSGGQGGIEQYF. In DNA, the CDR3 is TGTGCCAGCAGTGGAGGACAGGGGGGGATCGAGCAGTACTTC.

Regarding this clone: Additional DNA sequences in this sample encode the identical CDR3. The CDR3, as DNA: TGTGCCAGTAGCCATCCCAGCGGGGGGGTATACAATGAGCAGTTCTTC. It yields the protein CASSHPSGGVYNEQFF. This chain connects TRBV5-6 to TRBJ2-1; 10 bases align to TRBD2. Trimming at V came to 8 bases and at J to 4 bases, leaving 12 bases not matched to a gene. Germline CDR1 SGHDT, CDR2 YYEEEE. The CDR3 totals 16 residues. Looking up the rest from reference TRBV5-6 and TRBJ2-1 gives the full variable domain: DAGVTQSPTHLIKTRGQQVTLRCSPKSGHDTVSWYQQALGQGPQFIFQYYEEEERQRGNFPDRFSGHQFPNYSSELNVNALLLGDSALYLCASSHPSGGVYNEQFFGPGTRLTVL.

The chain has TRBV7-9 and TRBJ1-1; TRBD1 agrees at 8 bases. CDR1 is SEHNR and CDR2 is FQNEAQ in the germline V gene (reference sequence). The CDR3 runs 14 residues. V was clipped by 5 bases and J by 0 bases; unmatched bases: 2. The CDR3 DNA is TGTGCCAGCAGCCGGGACAGGATGAACACTGAAGCTTTCTTT. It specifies CASSRDRMNTEAFF.

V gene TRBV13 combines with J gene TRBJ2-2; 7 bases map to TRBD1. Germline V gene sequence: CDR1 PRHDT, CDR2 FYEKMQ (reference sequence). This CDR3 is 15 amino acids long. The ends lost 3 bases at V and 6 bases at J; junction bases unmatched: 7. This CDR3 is CASSLGDRRAGELFF. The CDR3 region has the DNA TGTGCCAGCAGCTTGGGGGACAGAAGAGCCGGGGAGCTGTTTTTT.

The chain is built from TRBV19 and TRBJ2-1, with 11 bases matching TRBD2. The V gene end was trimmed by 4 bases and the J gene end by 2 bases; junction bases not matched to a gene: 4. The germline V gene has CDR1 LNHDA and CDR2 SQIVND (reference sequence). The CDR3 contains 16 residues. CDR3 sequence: CASSKRTSGPYNEQFF. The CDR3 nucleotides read TGTGCCAGTAGTAAGCGGACTAGCGGGCCCTACAATGAGCAGTTCTTC.

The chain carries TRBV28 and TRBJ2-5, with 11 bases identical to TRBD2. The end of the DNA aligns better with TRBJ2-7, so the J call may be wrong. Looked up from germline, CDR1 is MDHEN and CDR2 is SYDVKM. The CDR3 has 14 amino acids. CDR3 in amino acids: CASIKLAGVYEQYF. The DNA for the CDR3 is TGTGCCAGCATTAAACTAGCGGGGGTCTACGAGCAGTACTTC.

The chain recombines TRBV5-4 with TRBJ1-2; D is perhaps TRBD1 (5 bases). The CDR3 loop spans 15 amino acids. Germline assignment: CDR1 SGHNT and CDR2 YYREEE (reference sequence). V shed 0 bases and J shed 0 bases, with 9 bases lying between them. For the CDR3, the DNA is TGTGCCAGCAGCTTGGTGGGGGGAACTAACTATGGCTACACCTTC. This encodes CASSLVGGTNYGYTF.

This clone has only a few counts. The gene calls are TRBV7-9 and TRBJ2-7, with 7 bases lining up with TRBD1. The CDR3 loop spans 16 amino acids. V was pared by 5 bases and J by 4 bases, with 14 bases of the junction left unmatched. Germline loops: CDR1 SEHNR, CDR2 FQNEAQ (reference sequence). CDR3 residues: CASSPSRGQGEYEQYF. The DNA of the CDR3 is TGTGCCAGCAGCCCAAGTAGGGGGCAGGGGGAGTACGAGCAGTACTTC.

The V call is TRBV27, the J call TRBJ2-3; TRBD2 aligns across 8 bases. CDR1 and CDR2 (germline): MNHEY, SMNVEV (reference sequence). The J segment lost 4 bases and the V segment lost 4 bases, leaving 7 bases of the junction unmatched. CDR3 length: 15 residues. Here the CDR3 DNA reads TGTGCCAGCAGTTACAGCGGGGGCTTTGCAGATACGCAGTATTTT. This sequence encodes CASSYSGGFADTQYF.

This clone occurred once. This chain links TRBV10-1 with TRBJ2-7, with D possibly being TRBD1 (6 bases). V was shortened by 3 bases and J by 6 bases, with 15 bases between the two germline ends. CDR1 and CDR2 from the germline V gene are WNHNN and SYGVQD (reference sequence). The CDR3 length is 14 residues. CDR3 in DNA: TGCGCCAGCAGTGATGGGGGCCCTACCCTCGAGCAGTACTTC. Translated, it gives CASSDGGPTLEQYF.

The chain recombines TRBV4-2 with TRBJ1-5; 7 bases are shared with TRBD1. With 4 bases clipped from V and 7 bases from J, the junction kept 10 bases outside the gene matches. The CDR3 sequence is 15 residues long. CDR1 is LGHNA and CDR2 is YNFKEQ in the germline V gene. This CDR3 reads CASSRGGTGVQPQHF. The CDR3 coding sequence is TGTGCCAGCAGCCGAGGAGGTACAGGGGTGCAGCCCCAGCATTTT.

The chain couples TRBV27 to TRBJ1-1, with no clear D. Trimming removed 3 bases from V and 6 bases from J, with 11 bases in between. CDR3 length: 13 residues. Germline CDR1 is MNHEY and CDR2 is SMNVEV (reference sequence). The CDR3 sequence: CASSFNRLAEAFF. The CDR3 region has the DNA TGTGCCAGCAGTTTTAACAGATTGGCTGAAGCTTTCTTT.

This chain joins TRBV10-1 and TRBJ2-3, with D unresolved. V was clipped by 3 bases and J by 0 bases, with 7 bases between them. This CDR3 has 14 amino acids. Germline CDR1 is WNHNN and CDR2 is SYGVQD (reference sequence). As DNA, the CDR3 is TGCGCCAGCAGTGATGGGCCAAGCACAGATACGCAGTATTTT. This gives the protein CASSDGPSTDTQYF.

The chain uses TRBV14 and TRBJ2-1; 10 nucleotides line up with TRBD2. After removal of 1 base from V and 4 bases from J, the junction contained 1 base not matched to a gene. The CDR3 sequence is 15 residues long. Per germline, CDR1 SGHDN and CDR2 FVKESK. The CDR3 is CASSQGTSGYNEQFF. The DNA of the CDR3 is TGTGCCAGCAGCCAAGGGACTAGCGGATACAATGAGCAGTTCTTC.

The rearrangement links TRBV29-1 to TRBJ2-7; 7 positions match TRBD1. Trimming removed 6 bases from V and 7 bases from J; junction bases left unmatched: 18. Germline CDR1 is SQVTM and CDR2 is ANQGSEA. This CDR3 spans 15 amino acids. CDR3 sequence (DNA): TGCAGCGTCGAGTCCTTGGGACAGACCTACGTAGAGCAGTACTTC. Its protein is CSVESLGQTYVEQYF.

CDR3 sequence (DNA): TGTGCCAGCAGTGACTCAGGCCACTATGGCTACACCTTC. Translating it yields CASSDSGHYGYTF. The rearrangement uses TRBV6-1 and TRBJ1-2; D remains unclear. CDR1 is MNHNS and CDR2 is SASEGT in the germline V gene. The length of the CDR3 is 13 residues. Trimming stripped 3 bases from V and 3 bases from J, with 8 bases between.

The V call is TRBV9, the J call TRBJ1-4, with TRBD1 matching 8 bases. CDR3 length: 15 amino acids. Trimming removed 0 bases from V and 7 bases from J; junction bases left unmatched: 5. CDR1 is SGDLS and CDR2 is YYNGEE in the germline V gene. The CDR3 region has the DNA TGTGCCAGCAGCGTAGGTGGGACAGGCCGTGAAAAACTGTTTTTT. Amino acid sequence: CASSVGGTGREKLFF. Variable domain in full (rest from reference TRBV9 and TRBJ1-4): DSGVTQTPKHLITATGQRVTLRCSPRSGDLSVYWYQQSLDQGLQFLIQYYNGEERAKGNILERFSAQQFPDLHSELNLSSLELGDSALYFCASSVGGTGREKLFFGSGTQLSVL.

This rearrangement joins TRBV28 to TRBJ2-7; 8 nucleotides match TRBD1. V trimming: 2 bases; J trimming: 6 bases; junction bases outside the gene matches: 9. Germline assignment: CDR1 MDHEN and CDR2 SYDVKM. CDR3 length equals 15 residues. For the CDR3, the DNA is TGTGCCAGCAGTTTACGTCCAGGGGGCATAGCCGAGCAGTACTTC. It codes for CASSLRPGGIAEQYF.

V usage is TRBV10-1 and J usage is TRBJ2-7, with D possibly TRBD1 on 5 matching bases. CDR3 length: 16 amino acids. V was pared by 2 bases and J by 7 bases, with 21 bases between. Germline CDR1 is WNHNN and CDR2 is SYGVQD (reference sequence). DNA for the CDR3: TGCGCCAGCAGTGAGAGTGGGTCTGTCCGGAAGGGGGAGCAGTACTTC. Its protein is CASSESGSVRKGEQYF.

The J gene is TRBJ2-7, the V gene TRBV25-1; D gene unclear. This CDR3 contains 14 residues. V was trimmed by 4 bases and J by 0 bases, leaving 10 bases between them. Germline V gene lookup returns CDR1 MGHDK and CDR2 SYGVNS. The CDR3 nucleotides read TGTGCCAGCAGTGTCACTCCAGGCTCCTACGAGCAGTACTTC. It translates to CASSVTPGSYEQYF.

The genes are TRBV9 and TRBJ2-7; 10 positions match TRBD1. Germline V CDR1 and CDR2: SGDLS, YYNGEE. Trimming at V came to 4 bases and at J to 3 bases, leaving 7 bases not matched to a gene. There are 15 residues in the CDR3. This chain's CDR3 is CASSLGRDRGYEQYF. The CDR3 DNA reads TGTGCCAGCAGCCTAGGGCGGGACAGGGGCTACGAGCAGTACTTC.